One sample yielded the 25 T cell receptor beta chains listed below, sequenced in a study of T cells in Graves' hyperthyroidism and ophthalmopathy. Amplification of TCR beta CDR3 regions used RNA as the template. In the first-round RT-PCR of the TCR CDR3, the HTBI primer set was used. TCRdb independently ran MiXCR on the multiplex PCR reads; one entry per CDR3 protein. The table records some 690,000 distinct CDR3 sequences, about 18% of them present only once. What was sequenced was blood. The receptors stem from a man aged 50 or older with Graves' hyperthyroidism.

This clonotype was counted at least ten times. This chain links TRBV28 with TRBJ1-2; D remains unclear. Looked up from germline, CDR1 is MDHEN and CDR2 is SYDVKM. The V end lost 1 base, the J end lost 6 bases, and 12 bases lay between the germline ends. This CDR3 is 14 amino acids long. The CDR3 protein is CASSLSQTDDGYTF. For the CDR3, the DNA is TGTGCCAGCAGTTTATCCCAGACGGATGATGGCTACACCTTC.

This clonotype was observed a handful of times. The chain employs TRBV19 and TRBJ1-1; no clear D. The CDR3 runs 13 residues. Trimming stripped 4 bases from V and 0 bases from J, with 6 bases between. CDR1 LNHDA and CDR2 SQIVND come from the germline V gene (reference sequence). In DNA form, the CDR3 reads TGTGCCAGTAGTAAACTGATGAACACTGAAGCTTTCTTT. Amino acids: CASSKLMNTEAFF.

The sample holds a few counts of this clonotype. This chain links TRBV6-1 with TRBJ2-1; the match to TRBD2 covers 7 bases. This CDR3 contains 15 residues. Germline V gives CDR1 MNHNS, CDR2 SASEGT. The trim removed 6 bases at V and 4 bases at J, leaving 9 bases unmatched. CDR3 in DNA: TGTGCCAGCAGGACCGGGACTAATACTTACAATGAGCAGTTCTTC. It yields the protein CASRTGTNTYNEQFF.

This clonotype occurred many times. This chain connects TRBV28 to TRBJ1-5, with D possibly being TRBD1 (5 bases). There are 20 residues in the CDR3. CDR1 is MDHEN and CDR2 is SYDVKM in the germline V gene. Trimming shortened V by 3 bases and J by 0 bases, and 24 bases separated the two germline ends. The CDR3 DNA follows: TGTGCCAGCAGTTTGGCGAGCCCGGGGGTTCAGGGAGATAGCAATCAGCCCCAGCATTTT. It yields the protein CASSLASPGVQGDSNQPQHF.

This clonotype occurred many times. The chain couples TRBV7-8 to TRBJ2-5; maybe TRBD1 (6 bases). V was clipped by 2 bases and J by 4 bases, with 14 bases between them. The CDR3 spans 15 residues. Germline CDR1 SGHVS, CDR2 FQNEAQ. CDR3 amino acids: CASSLTGLAIETQYF. CDR3 DNA: TGTGCCAGCAGCTTAACAGGGCTCGCCATAGAGACCCAGTACTTC. Full variable domain (remainder filled in from reference TRBV7-8 and TRBJ2-5): GAGVSQSPRYKVAKRGQDVALRCDPISGHVSLFWYQQALGQGPEFLTYFQNEAQLDKSGLPSDRFFAERPEGSVSTLKIQRTQQEDSAVYLCASSLTGLAIETQYFGPGTRLLVL.

This clonotype was seen more than once but under ten times. V gene TRBV19 combines with J gene TRBJ2-1, with 8 bases lining up with TRBD2. CDR1 and CDR2 (germline): LNHDA, SQIVND (reference sequence). The CDR3 loop spans 16 amino acids. The V gene end was trimmed by 1 base and the J gene end by 7 bases; junction bases not matched to a gene: 9. CDR3 bases: TGTGCCAGTAGTATAGGCTCCGGGAGGGCCGAAAATGAGCAGTTCTTC. This gives the protein CASSIGSGRAENEQFF.

This rearrangement joins TRBV3-1 to TRBJ1-4, with D perhaps matching TRBD1 (5 bases). Trimming removed 5 bases at V and 5 bases at J, with 15 bases between. Germline V gives CDR1 LGHDT, CDR2 YNNKEL (reference sequence). CDR3 length equals 15 residues. CDR3 in DNA: TGTGCCAGCAGCGTAGATAGGGCAGGGAATGAAAAACTGTTTTTT. Translation gives CASSVDRAGNEKLFF.

This clonotype was recorded at least ten times. V is TRBV28 and J is TRBJ1-4; 9 bases fit TRBD1. V lost 6 bases to trimming and J lost 7 bases; unmatched junction nucleotides: 12. The CDR3 length is 16 residues. Germline V gene sequence: CDR1 MDHEN, CDR2 SYDVKM. The CDR3 sequence is CASSIMHGTGFEKLFF. In DNA form, the CDR3 reads TGTGCCAGCAGCATTATGCATGGGACAGGGTTTGAAAAACTGTTTTTT. Complete variable domain (other parts from reference TRBV28 and TRBJ1-4): DVKVTQSSRYLVKRTGEKVFLECVQDMDHENMFWYRQDPGLGLRLIYFSYDVKMKEKGDIPEGYSVSREKKERFSLILESASTNQTSMYLCASSIMHGTGFEKLFFGSGTQLSVL.

This clonotype was observed many times. V gene TRBV11-2 combines with J gene TRBJ2-5, with 7 bases lining up with TRBD1. Looked up from germline, CDR1 is SGHAT and CDR2 is FQNNGV. The V segment lost 8 bases and the J segment 2 bases; nucleotides outside the gene matches: 5. The CDR3 sequence is 13 residues long. The CDR3 here is CASRLGQQETQYF. The CDR3 region has the DNA TGTGCCAGCCGATTGGGACAGCAAGAGACCCAGTACTTC.

This clonotype has more than one count but fewer than ten. The J gene is TRBJ1-1, the V gene TRBV2; TRBD1 matches 7 bases. The CDR3 has 14 amino acids. V shed 5 bases and J 5 bases; nucleotides not matched to a gene: 8. Germline V gene lookup returns CDR1 SNHLY and CDR2 FYNNEI. CDR3 protein: CASSRQGGYTEAFF. The CDR3, as DNA: TGTGCCAGCAGTCGCCAGGGGGGTTATACTGAAGCTTTCTTT.

The CDR3 sequence is CASSPPGGDYSYEQYF. The CDR3 DNA follows: TGTGCCAGCAGCCCCCCCGGCGGGGACTACTCCTACGAGCAGTACTTC. V gene TRBV7-9 combines with J gene TRBJ2-7, with 7 positions matching TRBD2. V gave up 5 bases and J gave up 0 bases; unmatched junction bases: 10. CDR1 and CDR2 from the germline V gene are SEHNR and FQNEAQ (reference sequence). This CDR3 comprises 16 residues. Together with reference TRBV7-9 and TRBJ2-7, the CDR3 gives the full variable domain: DTGVSQNPRHKITKRGQNVTFRCDPISEHNRLYWYRQTLGQGPEFLTYFQNEAQLEKSRLLSDRFSAERPKGSFSTLEIQRTEQGDSAMYLCASSPPGGDYSYEQYFGPGTRLTVT.

Turning to this clonotype: One base away lies a much larger clone, so this may be a sequencing read error. The rearrangement joins TRBV3-1 to TRBJ1-1, with D maybe TRBD1 (5 bases). From germline, CDR1 is LGHDT and CDR2 YNNKEL (reference sequence). CDR3 length: 14 residues. Trimming cost V 4 bases and J 8 bases, with 17 bases left between them. CDR3: CASSLLKGRNEAFF. The CDR3 coding sequence is TGTGCCAGCAGCCTTCTAAAGGGGAGAAACGAAGCTTTCTTT.

The gene calls are TRBV9 and TRBJ1-1, with D possibly TRBD1 on 6 matching bases. CDR3 length: 14 residues. Between the trimmed V and J ends, which lost 3 bases and 1 base, there was a span of 10 bases. CDR1 SGDLS and CDR2 YYNGEE come from the germline V gene. CDR3 nucleotide sequence: TGTGCCAGCAGCGCACAGGGCTGGAACACTGAAGCTTTCTTT. Amino acid sequence: CASSAQGWNTEAFF. Supplemented by reference TRBV9 and TRBJ1-1, the full variable domain reads DSGVTQTPKHLITATGQRVTLRCSPRSGDLSVYWYQQSLDQGLQFLIQYYNGEERAKGNILERFSAQQFPDLHSELNLSSLELGDSALYFCASSAQGWNTEAFFGQGTRLTVV.

The sample holds many counts of this clonotype. This chain joins TRBV20-1 and TRBJ2-6; no clear D. The V end was cut by 0 bases, the J end by 0 bases, with 6 bases between. The CDR3 consists of 15 residues. Per germline, CDR1 DFQATT and CDR2 SNEGSKA (reference sequence). CDR3 protein: CSARDLYSGANVLTF. The DNA for the CDR3 is TGCAGTGCTAGAGATTTGTACTCTGGGGCCAACGTCCTGACTTTC.

This clonotype was found a few times. This rearrangement joins TRBV4-3 to TRBJ2-1; D call uncertain. Germline V gene sequence: CDR1 LGHNA, CDR2 YSLEER. V lost 0 bases and J 7 bases, leaving 10 bases between the germline ends. The CDR3 is made up of 14 amino acids. In DNA, the CDR3 is TGCGCCAGCAGCCAAGACAGGCCGGCGAATGAGCAGTTCTTC. It codes for CASSQDRPANEQFF.

The genes are TRBV20-1 and TRBJ2-7, with D maybe TRBD1 (6 bases). CDR1 and CDR2 from the germline V gene are DFQATT and SNEGSKA (reference sequence). Deletions cut 0 bases from V and 7 bases from J, with 22 bases between. The CDR3 contains 16 residues. The chain's CDR3 is CSARDRVSTGLGEQYF. CDR3 nucleotides: TGCAGTGCTAGAGATCGGGTGTCGACAGGTCTTGGAGAGCAGTACTTC.

This clonotype was picked up many times. CDR3 in amino acids: CATSDRTQKGNTEAFF. The DNA for the CDR3 is TGTGCCACCAGTGATCGGACCCAGAAAGGGAACACTGAAGCTTTCTTT. The chain recombines TRBV24-1 with TRBJ1-1; D uncertain. This CDR3 comprises 16 residues. The germline V and J ends were trimmed by 3 bases and 1 base, with 14 bases remaining between them. From germline, CDR1 is KGHDR and CDR2 SFDVKD.

This clonotype was detected many times. This chain joins TRBV27 and TRBJ2-1; D is unresolved. This CDR3 comprises 12 residues. V gave up 4 bases and J gave up 8 bases, with 9 bases separating them. Germline V lookup: CDR1 MNHEY, CDR2 SMNVEV (reference sequence). The DNA for the CDR3 is TGTGCCAGCAGTTCCGTAGCCCATGAGCAGTTCTTC. It specifies CASSSVAHEQFF.

This clonotype was seen repeatedly, ten times or more. V and J are TRBV7-2 and TRBJ1-1; tentatively, D is TRBD1 (5 bases). The CDR3 consists of 15 residues. V was cut by 5 bases and J by 4 bases, with 17 bases left in between. From germline, CDR1 is SGHTA and CDR2 FQGNSA. The chain's CDR3 is CASSPRGMGSTEAFF. The CDR3 region has the DNA TGTGCCAGCAGCCCACGGGGGATGGGGTCCACTGAAGCTTTCTTT.

This clonotype was observed many times. The chain has TRBV12-5 and TRBJ2-7, with 8 positions matching TRBD1. This CDR3 is 15 amino acids long. Trimming removed 6 bases from V and 2 bases from J; junction bases left unmatched: 9. The germline V gene has CDR1 LGHNT and CDR2 FRNRAP. CDR3 loop: CASGPSDRGAYEQYF. CDR3 nucleotide sequence: TGTGCTAGTGGCCCCTCTGACAGGGGCGCCTACGAGCAGTACTTC.

This clonotype was counted many times. V and J are TRBV11-2 and TRBJ2-7; TRBD2 aligns across 9 bases. Trimming cost V 0 bases and J 6 bases; bases outside gene matches: 9. Germline CDR1 reads SGHAT; CDR2 reads FQNNGV. CDR3 length: 16 amino acids. CDR3 region: CASSLDPASGIREQYF. The CDR3 nucleotides read TGTGCCAGCAGCTTAGATCCGGCTAGCGGGATCCGCGAGCAGTACTTC.

The V and J genes are TRBV6-2 or TRBV6-3 and TRBJ2-7; no reliable D call. V lost 2 bases to trimming and J lost 7 bases, with 15 bases between them. The V gene's germline CDR1 is MNHEY and CDR2 SVGEGT. CDR3 size: 14 residues. As DNA, the CDR3 is TGTGCCAGCAGTTACCCCCGGACCCGTGCAGAGCAGTACTTC. Amino acids: CASSYPRTRAEQYF.

This clonotype was detected a few times. The chain carries TRBV5-1 and TRBJ1-6, with 8 bases fitting TRBD1. This CDR3 has 16 amino acids. J gave up 7 bases and V 2 bases, and 8 bases lay outside the gene matches. CDR1 and CDR2 (germline): SGHRS, YFSETQ. CDR3 DNA: TGCGCCAGCAGCTTATCGTGGACAGGGACCAATTCACCCCTCCACTTT. It yields the protein CASSLSWTGTNSPLHF.

A single count supports this clonotype. This chain connects TRBV19 to TRBJ2-3; D is undetermined. This CDR3 has 12 amino acids. V lost 4 bases to trimming and J lost 8 bases, with 10 bases between them. The V gene's germline CDR1 is LNHDA and CDR2 SQIVND (reference sequence). Written as DNA, the CDR3 is TGTGCCAGTAGTACAGCGCCGGGTACGCAGTATTTT. It specifies CASSTAPGTQYF. Full variable domain (outside the CDR3, taken from reference TRBV19 and TRBJ2-3): DGGITQSPKYLFRKEGQNVTLSCEQNLNHDAMYWYRQDPGQGLRLIYYSQIVNDFQKGDIAEGYSVSREKKESFPLTVTSAQKNPTAFYLCASSTAPGTQYFGPGTRLTVL.

This clonotype was counted ten times or more. The chain recombines TRBV3-1 with TRBJ2-7; 7 bases line up with TRBD1. The length of the CDR3 is 14 residues. Germline V gives CDR1 LGHDT, CDR2 YNNKEL (reference sequence). V was pared by 2 bases and J by 3 bases, with 4 bases of the junction left unmatched. The CDR3 spells CASSQSGQSYEQYF. The CDR3 coding sequence is TGTGCCAGCAGCCAATCGGGACAGAGCTACGAGCAGTACTTC.